Reported below is one T cell receptor (beta chain). Its matching antigen is unknown. The data are from a study of OX40 agonist ivuxolimab in advanced cancers. In the study overall: Earlier treatment with anti-PD-1, anti-PD-L1 or anti-CTLA-4 was permitted, and 35% to 45% had received some.

The V gene's germline CDR1 is MNHEY and CDR2 SMNVEV (reference sequence). The V gene lost 1 base and the J gene lost 7 bases, with 10 bases spanning the gap. CDR3 length: 14 residues. The study's findings and limits: Expanded clones belonging to CD8+ T cells outnumbered, on average, those of CD4+. The study observed clonal expansion of CD4+ and CD8+ blood T cells by week 6 at 0.1 to 3.0 mg/kg.

Enrollment shut out patients with autoimmune disease history or systemic immunosuppression. Produced via immunoSEQ multiplex PCR; TCRdb's table is partial and in-frame only. The sample has tens of thousands of clones; about 83% are singletons. Sequences were derived from CD4+ or CD8+ T cells sorted from blood, sampled in a trial of the OX40 agonist ivuxolimab. The receptor was isolated from an adult with an advanced solid tumor such as melanoma, head and neck, liver or kidney cancer. The chain is built from TRBV27 and TRBJ1-4, with D maybe TRBD1 (5 bases). CDR3 sequence (DNA): TGTGCCAGCAGTTTATTCGGCCAGGGTGAAAAACTGTTTTTT. This translates into CASSLFGQGEKLFF.